This record looks at one TCR beta chain sequence and its context. Its antigen remains unidentified. This record belongs to a study of cytomegalovirus exposure and HLA in healthy donors. The germline V gene encodes CDR1 LGHNT and CDR2 FRNRAP. This CDR3 region has 12 residues. V shed 8 bases and J shed 1 base, with 8 bases lying between them. Study outcomes and limitations: As immune exposure information, only CMV serostatus was available. Productive rates of about 87% or about 30% were seen for most TCR beta V segments in an earlier analysis.

A multiplex PCR was run with 60 Vbeta primers and 13 Jbeta primers. Measured with immunoSEQ multiplex PCR; TCRdb has only the in-frame clones, and not every one. Of approximately 92,000 clones listed, 81% were seen once; the top ten hold over 4%. The genes are TRBV12-5 and TRBJ2-5; D not resolved. The material sequenced was PBMCs. This clonotype was sampled from a woman between 65 and 79 years old in good health and CMV-seropositive. This CDR3 is CASSEIQETQYF. As DNA, the CDR3 is TGTGCTAGTTCAGAAATCCAAGAGACCCAGTACTTC.